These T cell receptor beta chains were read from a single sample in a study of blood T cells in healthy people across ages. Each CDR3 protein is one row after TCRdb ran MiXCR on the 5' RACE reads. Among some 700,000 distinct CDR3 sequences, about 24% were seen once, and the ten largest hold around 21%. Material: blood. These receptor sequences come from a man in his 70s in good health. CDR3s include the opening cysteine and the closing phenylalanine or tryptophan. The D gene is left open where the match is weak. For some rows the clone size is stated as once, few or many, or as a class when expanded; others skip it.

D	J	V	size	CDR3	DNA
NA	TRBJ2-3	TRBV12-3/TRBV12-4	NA	CASSHTIFTDTQYF	TGTGCCAGCAGCCACACTATCTTCACAGATACGCAGTATTTT
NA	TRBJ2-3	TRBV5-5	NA	CASSPQVRTDTQYF	TGTGCCAGCAGTCCTCAGGTCCGGACAGATACGCAGTATTTT
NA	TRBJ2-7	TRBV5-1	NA	CASSSESYEQYF	TGCGCCAGCAGCTCGGAGAGTTACGAGCAGTACTTC
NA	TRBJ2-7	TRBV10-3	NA	CAISDGRSGDTQYF	TGTGCCATCAGTGACGGCAGGTCGGGGGATACCCAGTACTTC
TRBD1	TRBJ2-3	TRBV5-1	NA	CASSTDRGATDTQYF	TGCGCCAGCAGCACCGACAGGGGAGCCACAGATACGCAGTATTTT
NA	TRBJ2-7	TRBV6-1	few	CASSEALAGSEQYF	TGTGCCAGCAGTGAAGCTCTTGCGGGTAGCGAGCAGTACTTC
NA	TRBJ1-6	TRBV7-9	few	CASSLGPLGSPLHF	TGTGCCAGCAGCTTGGGGCCTCTTGGCTCACCCCTCCACTTT
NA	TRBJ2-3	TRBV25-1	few	CASSEYAGLRSDTQYF	TGTGCCAGCAGTGAATATGCGGGCCTGCGTTCGGATACGCAGTATTTT
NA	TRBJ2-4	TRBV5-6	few	CASRSRGAKNIQYF	TGTGCCAGCAGATCAAGGGGGGCCAAAAACATTCAGTACTTC
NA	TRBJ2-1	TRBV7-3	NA	CASSYNGAVSYNEQFF	TGTGCCAGCAGCTACAACGGGGCCGTTTCCTACAATGAGCAGTTCTTC
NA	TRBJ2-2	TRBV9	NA	CASSVPSTGELFF	TGTGCCAGCAGCGTGCCCAGCACCGGGGAGCTGTTTTTT
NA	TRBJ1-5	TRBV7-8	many	CASSFSGSNQPQHF	TGTGCCAGCAGCTTTTCAGGGTCCAATCAGCCCCAGCATTTT
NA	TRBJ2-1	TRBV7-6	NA	CASSLMAGPNNEQFF	TGTGCCAGCAGCTTAATGGCAGGGCCCAACAATGAGCAGTTCTTC
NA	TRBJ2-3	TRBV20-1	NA	CSARDGAAADTQYF	TGCAGTGCTAGAGATGGTGCAGCGGCCGATACGCAGTATTTT
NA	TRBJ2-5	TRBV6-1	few	CASSELGTGTQETQYF	TGTGCCAGCAGTGAACTAGGAACAGGGACCCAAGAGACCCAGTACTTC
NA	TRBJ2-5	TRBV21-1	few	CASSPFSGDYQETQYF	TGTGCCAGCAGCCCTTTTTCAGGGGACTACCAAGAGACCCAGTACTTC
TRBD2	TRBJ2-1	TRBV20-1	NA	CSARSTSGSPNEQFF	TGCAGTGCTAGATCGACTAGCGGGAGCCCCAATGAGCAGTTCTTC
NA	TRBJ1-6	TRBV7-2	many	CASSLERGGSSPLHF	TGTGCCAGCAGCTTAGAGCGGGGTGGCAGCTCACCCCTCCACTTT
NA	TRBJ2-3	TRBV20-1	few	CSAAHADTQYF	TGCAGTGCTGCTCACGCAGATACGCAGTATTTT
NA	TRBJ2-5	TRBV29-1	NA	CSVGTASRFF	TGCAGCGTTGGGACGGCTAGTCGGTTCTTC
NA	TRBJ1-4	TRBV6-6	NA	CASSYGQGREKLFF	TGTGCCAGCAGTTACGGGCAGGGGCGGGAAAAACTGTTTTTT
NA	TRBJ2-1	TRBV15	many	CATSRDLGGLYNEQFF	TGTGCCACCAGCAGAGATCTAGGAGGACTATACAATGAGCAGTTCTTC
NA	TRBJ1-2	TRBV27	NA	CASRSGGLTNYGYTF	TGTGCCAGCAGGAGTGGGGGGCTTACTAACTATGGCTACACCTTC
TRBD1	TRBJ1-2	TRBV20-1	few	CSAREGVGTGDYGYTF	TGCAGTGCTAGAGAGGGGGTGGGGACAGGGGACTATGGCTACACCTTC
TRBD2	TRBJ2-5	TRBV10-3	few	CAISESTSSETQYF	TGTGCCATCAGTGAGTCGACTAGCAGTGAGACCCAGTACTTC
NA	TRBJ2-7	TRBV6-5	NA	CSSPRENYEQYF	TGTTCCTCCCCCCGAGAGAACTACGAGCAGTACTTC
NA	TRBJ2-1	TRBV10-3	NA	CAISGSRYSYNEQFF	TGTGCCATCAGTGGTTCGCGTTACTCCTACAATGAGCAGTTCTTC
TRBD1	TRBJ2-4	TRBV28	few	CASRPTGAKNIQYF	TGTGCCAGCAGGCCGACAGGGGCCAAAAACATTCAGTACTTC
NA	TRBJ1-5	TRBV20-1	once	CSASRGRSNQPQHF	TGCAGTGCTAGTCGGGGGAGGTCCAATCAGCCCCAGCATTTT
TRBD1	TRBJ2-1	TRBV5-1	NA	CASSWDRNNEQFF	TGCGCCAGCAGCTGGGACAGAAACAATGAGCAGTTCTTC
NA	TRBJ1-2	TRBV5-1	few	CASSLDGDGSYGYTF	TGCGCCAGCAGCTTGGATGGGGACGGCTCCTATGGCTACACCTTC
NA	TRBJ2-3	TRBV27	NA	CASSLSIFPDTQYF	TGTGCCAGCAGTTTAAGTATTTTCCCAGATACGCAGTATTTT
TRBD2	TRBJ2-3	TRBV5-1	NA	CASRPRTSGISDTQYF	TGCGCCAGCAGACCACGGACTAGCGGGATCTCCGATACGCAGTATTTT
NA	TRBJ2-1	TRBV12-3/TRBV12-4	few	CASSLRGGISDEQFF	TGTGCCAGCAGTTTAAGGGGGGGTATTTCGGACGAGCAGTTCTTC
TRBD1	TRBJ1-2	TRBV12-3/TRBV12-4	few	CASSMQGGRFYGYTF	TGTGCCAGCAGTATGCAGGGGGGCCGCTTCTATGGCTACACCTTC
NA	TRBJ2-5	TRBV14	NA	CASSRELPGQETQYF	TGTGCCAGCAGCAGGGAACTGCCTGGGCAAGAGACCCAGTACTTC
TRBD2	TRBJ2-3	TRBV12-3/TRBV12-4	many	CASSPSGSSTDTQYF	TGTGCCAGCAGCCCTAGCGGGAGTTCTACAGATACGCAGTATTTT
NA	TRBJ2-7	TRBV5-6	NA	CASRQQAYEQYF	TGTGCCAGCAGACAGCAAGCCTACGAGCAGTACTTC
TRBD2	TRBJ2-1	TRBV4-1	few	CASSQDIGTKQFF	TGCGCCAGCAGCCAAGACATAGGGACTAAGCAGTTCTTC